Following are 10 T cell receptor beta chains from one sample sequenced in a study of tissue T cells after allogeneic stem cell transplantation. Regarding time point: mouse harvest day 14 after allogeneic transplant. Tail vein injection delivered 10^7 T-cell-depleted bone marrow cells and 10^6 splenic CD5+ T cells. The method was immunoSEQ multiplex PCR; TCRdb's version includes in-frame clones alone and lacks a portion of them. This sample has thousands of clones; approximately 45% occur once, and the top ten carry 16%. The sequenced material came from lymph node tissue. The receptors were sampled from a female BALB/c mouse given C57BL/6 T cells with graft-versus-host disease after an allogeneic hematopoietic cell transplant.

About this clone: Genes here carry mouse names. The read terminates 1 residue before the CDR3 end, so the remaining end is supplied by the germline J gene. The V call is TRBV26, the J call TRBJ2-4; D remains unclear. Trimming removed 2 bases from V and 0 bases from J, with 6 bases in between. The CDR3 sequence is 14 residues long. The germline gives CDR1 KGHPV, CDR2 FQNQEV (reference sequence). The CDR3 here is CASSLDNSQNTLYF. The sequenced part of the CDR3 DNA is TGTGCCAGCAGTCTGGACAATAGTCAAAACACCTTGTAC.

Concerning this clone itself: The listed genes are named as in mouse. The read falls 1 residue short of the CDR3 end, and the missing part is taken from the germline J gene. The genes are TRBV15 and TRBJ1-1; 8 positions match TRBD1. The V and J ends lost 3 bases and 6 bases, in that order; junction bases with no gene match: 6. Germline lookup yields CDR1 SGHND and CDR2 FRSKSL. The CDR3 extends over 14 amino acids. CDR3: CASSFGQGRAEVFF. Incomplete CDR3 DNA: TGTGCCAGCAGTTTTGGACAGGGACGGGCAGAAGTCTTC.

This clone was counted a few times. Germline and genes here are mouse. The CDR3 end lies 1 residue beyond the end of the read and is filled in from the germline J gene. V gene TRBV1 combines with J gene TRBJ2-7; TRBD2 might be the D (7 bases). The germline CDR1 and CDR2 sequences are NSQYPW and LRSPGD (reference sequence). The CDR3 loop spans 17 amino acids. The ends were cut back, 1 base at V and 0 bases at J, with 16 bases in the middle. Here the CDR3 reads CTCSAVRGGVSSYEQYF. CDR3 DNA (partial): TGCACCTGCAGTGCAGTAAGGGGGGGGGTTAGCTCCTATGAACAGTAC.

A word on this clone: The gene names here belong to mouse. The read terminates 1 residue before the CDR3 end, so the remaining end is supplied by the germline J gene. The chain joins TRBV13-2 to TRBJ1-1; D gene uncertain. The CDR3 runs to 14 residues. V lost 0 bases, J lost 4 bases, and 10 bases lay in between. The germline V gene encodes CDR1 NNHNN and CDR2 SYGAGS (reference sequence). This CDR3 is CASGDASTVTEVFF. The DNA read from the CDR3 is TGTGCCAGCGGTGATGCATCTACAGTCACAGAAGTCTTC.

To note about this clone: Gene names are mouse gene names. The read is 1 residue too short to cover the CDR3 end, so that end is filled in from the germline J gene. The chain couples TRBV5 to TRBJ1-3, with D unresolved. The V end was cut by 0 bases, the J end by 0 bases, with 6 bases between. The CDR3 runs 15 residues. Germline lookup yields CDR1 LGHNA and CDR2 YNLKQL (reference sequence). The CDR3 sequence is CASSQDRNSGNTLYF. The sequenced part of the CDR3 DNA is TGTGCCAGCAGCCAAGACAGGAATTCTGGAAATACGCTCTAT.

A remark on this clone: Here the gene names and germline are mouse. CDR3 in amino acids: CASSPRQFSNERLFF. CDR3 bases read: TGTGCCAGCAGTCCTCGACAATTTTCCAACGAAAGATTATTT. The rearrangement joins TRBV26 to TRBJ1-4, with no clear D. The DNA ends 1 residue before the CDR3 does, and the rest of the CDR3 is filled in from the germline J gene. In germline, CDR1 is KGHPV, CDR2 FQNQEV (reference sequence). With 4 bases removed from V and 0 bases from J, the gap between germline ends came to 9 bases. The length of the CDR3 is 15 residues.

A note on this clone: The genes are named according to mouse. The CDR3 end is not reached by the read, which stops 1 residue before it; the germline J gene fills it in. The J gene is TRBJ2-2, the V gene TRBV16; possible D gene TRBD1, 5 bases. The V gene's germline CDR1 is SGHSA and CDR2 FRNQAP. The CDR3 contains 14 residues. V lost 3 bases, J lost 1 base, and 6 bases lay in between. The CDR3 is CASSLTVNTGQLYF. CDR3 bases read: TGTGCAAGCAGCTTGACAGTAAACACCGGGCAGCTCTAC.

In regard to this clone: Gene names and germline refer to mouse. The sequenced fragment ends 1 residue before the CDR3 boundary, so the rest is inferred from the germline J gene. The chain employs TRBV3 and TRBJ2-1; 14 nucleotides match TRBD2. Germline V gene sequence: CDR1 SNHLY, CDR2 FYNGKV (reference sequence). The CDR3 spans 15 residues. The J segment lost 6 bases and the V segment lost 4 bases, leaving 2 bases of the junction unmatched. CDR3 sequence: CASSSGLGGLAEQFF. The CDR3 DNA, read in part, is TGTGCCAGCAGCTCGGGACTGGGGGGGCTTGCTGAGCAGTTC.

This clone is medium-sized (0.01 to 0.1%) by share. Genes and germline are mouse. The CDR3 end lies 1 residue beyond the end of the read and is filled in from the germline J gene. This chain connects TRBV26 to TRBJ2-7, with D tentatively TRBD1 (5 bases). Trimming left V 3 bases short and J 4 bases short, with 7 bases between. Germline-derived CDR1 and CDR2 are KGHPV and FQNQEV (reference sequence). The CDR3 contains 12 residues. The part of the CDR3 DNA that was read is TGTGCCAGCAGTCTCGACAGATATGAACAGTAC. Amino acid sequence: CASSLDRYEQY. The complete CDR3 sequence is CASSLDRYEQYF.

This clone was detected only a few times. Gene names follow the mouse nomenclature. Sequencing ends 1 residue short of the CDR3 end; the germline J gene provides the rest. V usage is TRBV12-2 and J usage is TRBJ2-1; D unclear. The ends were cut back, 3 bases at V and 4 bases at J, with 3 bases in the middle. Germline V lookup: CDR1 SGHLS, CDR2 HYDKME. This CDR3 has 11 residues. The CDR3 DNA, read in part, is TGTGCCAGCTCTTTTTATGCTGAGCAGTTC. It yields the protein CASSFYAEQF. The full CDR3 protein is CASSFYAEQFF.